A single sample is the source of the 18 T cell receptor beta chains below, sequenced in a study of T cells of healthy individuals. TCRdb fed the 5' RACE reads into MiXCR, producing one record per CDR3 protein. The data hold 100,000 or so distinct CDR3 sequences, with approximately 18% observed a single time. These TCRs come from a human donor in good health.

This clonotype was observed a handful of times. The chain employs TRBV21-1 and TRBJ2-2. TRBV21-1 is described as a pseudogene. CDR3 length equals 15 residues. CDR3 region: CASSKCGQTSGELFF. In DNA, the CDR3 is TGTGCCAGCAGCAAATGTGGGCAGACCTCCGGGGAGCTGTTTTTT.

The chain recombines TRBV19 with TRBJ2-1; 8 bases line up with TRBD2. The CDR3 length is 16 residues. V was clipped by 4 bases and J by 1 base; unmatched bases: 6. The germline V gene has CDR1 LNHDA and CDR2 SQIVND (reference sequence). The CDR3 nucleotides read TGTGCCAGTAGTAGACTAGCGCCCGGATCCTACAATGAGCAGTTCTTC. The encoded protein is CASSRLAPGSYNEQFF.

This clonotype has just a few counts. The chain's CDR3 is CASSYPPTLAGELFF. The CDR3 nucleotides read TGTGCCAGCAGTTACCCTCCCACCTTAGCCGGGGAGCTGTTTTTT. This chain connects TRBV6-6 to TRBJ2-2; unclear D gene. CDR1 is MNHNY and CDR2 is SVGAGI in the germline V gene (reference sequence). The V and J ends lost 2 bases and 6 bases respectively, with 13 bases between them. The CDR3 covers 15 residues.

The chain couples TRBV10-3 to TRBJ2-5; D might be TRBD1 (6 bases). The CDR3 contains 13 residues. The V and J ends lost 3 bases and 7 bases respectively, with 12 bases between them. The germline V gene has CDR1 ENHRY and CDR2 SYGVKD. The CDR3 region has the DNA TGTGCCATCAGTGAATACAGGGACGCGACCCAGTACTTC. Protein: CAISEYRDATQYF.

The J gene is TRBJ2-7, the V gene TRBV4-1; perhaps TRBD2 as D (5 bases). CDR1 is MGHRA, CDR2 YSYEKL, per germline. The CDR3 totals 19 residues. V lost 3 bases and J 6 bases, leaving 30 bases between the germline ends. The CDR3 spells CASSHPGTRELVGAVEQYF. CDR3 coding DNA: TGCGCCAGCAGCCACCCAGGCACTAGAGAATTGGTCGGCGCGGTCGAGCAGTACTTC.

The CDR3 DNA reads as TGTGCCAGCAGTAGGAAGGACCAAGAGACCCAGTACTTC. It codes for CASSRKDQETQYF. The chain combines TRBV27 with TRBJ2-5; D is undetermined. Trimming stripped 5 bases from V and 0 bases from J, with 7 bases between. The CDR3 runs 13 residues. The germline gives CDR1 MNHEY, CDR2 SMNVEV (reference sequence).

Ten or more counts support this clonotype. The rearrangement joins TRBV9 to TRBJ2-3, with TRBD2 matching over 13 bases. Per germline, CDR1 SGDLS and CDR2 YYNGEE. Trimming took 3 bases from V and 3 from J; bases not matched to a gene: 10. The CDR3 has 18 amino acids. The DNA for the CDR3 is TGTGCCAGCAGCGCCCCAAAGACTAGCGGGGGGATAACAGATACGCAGTATTTT. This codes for CASSAPKTSGGITDTQYF.

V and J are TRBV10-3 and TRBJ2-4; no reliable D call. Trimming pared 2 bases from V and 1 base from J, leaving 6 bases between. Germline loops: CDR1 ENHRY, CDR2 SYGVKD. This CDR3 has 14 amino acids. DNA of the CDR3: TGTGCCATCAGTGAGACGAACGCCAAAAACATTCAGTACTTC. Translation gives CAISETNAKNIQYF.

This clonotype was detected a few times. The CDR3 loop reads CASSLSEDYGYTF. The CDR3 DNA follows: TGTGCCAGCAGCTTAAGTGAAGATTATGGCTACACCTTC. The chain employs TRBV7-6 and TRBJ1-2; D not certain. V lost 2 bases, J lost 5 bases, and 9 bases lay in between. The CDR3 extends over 13 amino acids. Germline V lookup: CDR1 SGHVS, CDR2 FNYEAQ. Complete variable domain (other parts from reference TRBV7-6 and TRBJ1-2): GAGVSQSPRYKVTKRGQDVALRCDPISGHVSLYWYRQALGQGPEFLTYFNYEAQQDKSGLPNDRFSAERPEGSISTLTIQRTEQRDSAMYRCASSLSEDYGYTFGSGTRLTVV.

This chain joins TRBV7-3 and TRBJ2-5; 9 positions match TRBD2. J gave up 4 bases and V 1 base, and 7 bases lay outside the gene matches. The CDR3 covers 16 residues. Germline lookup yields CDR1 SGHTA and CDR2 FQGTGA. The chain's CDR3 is CASSLMARGGRETQYF. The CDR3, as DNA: TGTGCCAGCAGCTTAATGGCGCGGGGGGGCCGAGAGACCCAGTACTTC.

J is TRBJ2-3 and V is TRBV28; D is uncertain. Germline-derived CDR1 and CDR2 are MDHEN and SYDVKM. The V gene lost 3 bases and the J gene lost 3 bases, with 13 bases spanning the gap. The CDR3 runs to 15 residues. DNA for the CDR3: TGTGCCAGCAGTTTTATCCCCTCAACTACAGATACGCAGTATTTT. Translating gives CASSFIPSTTDTQYF.

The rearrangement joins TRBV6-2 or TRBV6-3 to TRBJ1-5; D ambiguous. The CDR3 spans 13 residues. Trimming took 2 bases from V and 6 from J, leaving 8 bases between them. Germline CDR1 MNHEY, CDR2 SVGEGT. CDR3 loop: CASSYAASQPQHF. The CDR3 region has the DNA TGTGCCAGCAGTTACGCGGCAAGTCAGCCCCAGCATTTT.

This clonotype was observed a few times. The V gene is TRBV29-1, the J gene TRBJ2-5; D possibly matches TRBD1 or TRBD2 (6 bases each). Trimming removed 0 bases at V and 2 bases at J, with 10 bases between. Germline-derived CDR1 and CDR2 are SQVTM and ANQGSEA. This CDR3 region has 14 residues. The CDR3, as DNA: TGCAGCGTTGAAGACACAGGGACTCAAGAGACCCAGTACTTC. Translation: CSVEDTGTQETQYF.

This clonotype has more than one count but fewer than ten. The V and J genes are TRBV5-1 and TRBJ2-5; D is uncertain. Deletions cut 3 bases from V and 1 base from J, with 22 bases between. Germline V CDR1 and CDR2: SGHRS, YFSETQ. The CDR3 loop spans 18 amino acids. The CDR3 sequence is CASSSGDTYQETQETQYF. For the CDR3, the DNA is TGCGCCAGCAGCTCAGGAGATACTTACCAAGAGACCCAAGAGACCCAGTACTTC.

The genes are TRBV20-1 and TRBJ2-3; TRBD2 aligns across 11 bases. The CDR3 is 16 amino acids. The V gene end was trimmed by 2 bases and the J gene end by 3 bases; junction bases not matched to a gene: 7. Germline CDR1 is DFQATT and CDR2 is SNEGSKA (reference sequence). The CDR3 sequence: CSARRIAGGQTDTQYF. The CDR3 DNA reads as TGCAGTGCTAGAAGGATAGCGGGGGGGCAGACAGATACGCAGTATTTT.

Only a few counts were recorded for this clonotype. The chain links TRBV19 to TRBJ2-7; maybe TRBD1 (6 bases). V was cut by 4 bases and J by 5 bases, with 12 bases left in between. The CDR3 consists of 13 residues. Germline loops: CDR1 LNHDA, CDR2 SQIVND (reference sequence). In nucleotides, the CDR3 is TGTGCCAGTAGTAGCTTCCAGGGGAACGAGCAGTACTTC. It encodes CASSSFQGNEQYF.

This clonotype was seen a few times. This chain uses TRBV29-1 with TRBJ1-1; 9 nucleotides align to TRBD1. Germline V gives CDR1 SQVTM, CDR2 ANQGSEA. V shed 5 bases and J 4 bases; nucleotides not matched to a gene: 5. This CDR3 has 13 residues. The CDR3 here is CSVITGGITEAFF. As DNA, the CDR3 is TGCAGCGTTATCACAGGGGGCATCACTGAAGCTTTCTTT.

CDR3 coding DNA: TGTGCCAGCAGCAAAGTGGCGAGCACAGATACGCAGTATTTT. Translating it yields CASSKVASTDTQYF. The rearrangement joins TRBV21-1 to TRBJ2-3. TRBV21-1 is listed as a pseudogene. This CDR3 has 14 residues.